These 23 T cell receptor beta chains originate from one sample sequenced in a study of shared clonotypes between healthy human individuals. This table comes from immunoSEQ multiplex PCR, and its TCRdb copy is limited to in-frame clones, with some not included. There are over a million clones in the sample; around three quarters occur only once, and roughly 0.62% lies in the top ten. The sequencing sample was made of memory CD4+ T cells from PBMCs. Subset described: CD45RA-negative fraction. These receptors originate from a man between 18 and 35 years old in good health. Some clones in this sample may be carry-over from other donors' samples.

This chain uses TRBV7-4 with TRBJ2-7; D is perhaps TRBD1 or TRBD2 (5 bases each). The V gene's germline CDR1 is SGHVT and CDR2 SQSDAQ. This CDR3 is built from 14 residues. The ends were cut back, 8 bases at V and 2 bases at J, with 16 bases in the middle. CDR3 DNA sequence: TGTGCCAGCGTTCGGGGCTACCTAGCCTACGAGCAGTACTTC. Its translation: CASVRGYLAYEQYF.

The chain's CDR3 is CASSSQSGSSYNEQFF. DNA for the CDR3: TGTGCCAGCAGCAGTCAAAGCGGGAGCTCCTACAATGAGCAGTTCTTC. J is TRBJ2-1 and V is TRBV11-2, with 8 nucleotides matching TRBD2. Losses at the gene ends were 5 bases for V and 0 bases for J; bases not matched to a gene: 6. CDR1 is SGHAT, CDR2 FQNNGV, per germline. This CDR3 comprises 16 residues.

The rearrangement links TRBV21-1 to TRBJ1-2; the D segment call TRBD1 is taken from the table without a DNA check. TRBV21-1 is an annotated pseudogene. The CDR3 has 16 amino acids. The CDR3: CASSKVTGGRAYGYTF. CDR3 in DNA: TGTGCCAGCAGCAAAGTGACAGGGGGGCGGGCCTATGGCTACACCTTC.

The chain joins TRBV6-5 to TRBJ1-2; a weak D match, TRBD1 (5 bases). CDR3 size: 16 residues. Looked up from germline, CDR1 is MNHEY and CDR2 is SVGAGI. V dropped 0 bases and J dropped 6 bases, with 17 bases sitting between them. CDR3 in DNA: TGTGCCAGCAGTTACTCTGGTGGAGGGGTTCGTAATGGCTACACCTTC. It yields the protein CASSYSGGGVRNGYTF.

This clone appeared a few times. The rearrangement uses TRBV28 and TRBJ1-5, with 7 positions matching TRBD1. CDR1 and CDR2 from the germline V gene are MDHEN and SYDVKM. This CDR3 spans 13 amino acids. V dropped 5 bases and J dropped 7; count of bases not matched to a gene: 5. The CDR3 here is CASSLMTGQPQHF. As DNA, the CDR3 is TGTGCCAGCAGTCTCATGACAGGGCAGCCCCAGCATTTT.

The chain has TRBV19 and TRBJ2-7, with a tentative D call TRBD1 (5 bases). The CDR3 length is 15 residues. CDR1 is LNHDA and CDR2 is SQIVND in the germline V gene (reference sequence). V was shortened by 6 bases and J by 4 bases, with 19 bases between the two germline ends. The CDR3 coding sequence is TGTGCCAGTAGCCTCGGACGTCAAGGGGTTTACGAGCAGTACTTC. Encoded protein: CASSLGRQGVYEQYF.

The chain employs TRBV7-9 and TRBJ2-2, with 7 bases fitting TRBD2. Losses at the gene ends were 0 bases for V and 5 bases for J; bases not matched to a gene: 3. The CDR3 totals 15 residues. Germline values: CDR1 SEHNR, CDR2 FQNEAQ (reference sequence). This chain's CDR3 is CASSLAGGRTGELFF. In nucleotides, the CDR3 is TGTGCCAGCAGCTTAGCGGGAGGGCGGACCGGGGAGCTGTTTTTT.

The gene calls are TRBV4-2 and TRBJ2-1, with TRBD1 as a possible D gene (6 bases). Trimming shortened V by 1 base and J by 5 bases, and 12 bases separated the two germline ends. The CDR3 is 15 residues long. Germline CDR1 reads LGHNA; CDR2 reads YNFKEQ. The DNA of the CDR3 is TGTGCCAGCAGCCAAGTAGGGGACATAGACAATGAGCAGTTCTTC. Translation: CASSQVGDIDNEQFF.

The V and J genes are TRBV29-1 and TRBJ2-6; no reliable D call. Germline V gives CDR1 SQVTM, CDR2 ANQGSEA. V was pared by 6 bases and J by 0 bases, with 18 bases between. This CDR3 region has 17 residues. CDR3 residues: CSVRSGHSPSGANVLTF. CDR3 DNA sequence: TGCAGCGTGAGGTCCGGTCACAGCCCCTCTGGGGCCAACGTCCTGACTTTC.

The chain has TRBV30 and TRBJ1-1; no reliable D call. V lost 2 bases and J lost 2, with 9 bases in between. The germline CDR1 and CDR2 sequences are GTSNPN and SVGIG (reference sequence). CDR3 length: 13 residues. This chain's CDR3 is CAWSPRPNTEAFF. As DNA, the CDR3 is TGTGCCTGGAGTCCCAGACCCAACACTGAAGCTTTCTTT.

The chain recombines TRBV4-1 with TRBJ2-5; D might be TRBD1 (6 bases). The ends were cut back, 4 bases at V and 5 bases at J, with 20 bases in the middle. This CDR3 contains 16 residues. CDR1 and CDR2 (germline): MGHRA, YSYEKL. CDR3 sequence reads: CASSLGGGARGETQYF. The CDR3 nucleotides read TGCGCCAGCAGCCTAGGAGGCGGAGCGAGGGGGGAGACCCAGTACTTC.

This rearrangement joins TRBV7-2 to TRBJ2-5; D gene unclear. Germline CDR1 and CDR2: SGHTA and FQGNSA. V lost 3 bases to trimming and J lost 3 bases, with 8 bases between them. The CDR3 covers 13 residues. The CDR3 spells CASSFVQEETQYF. The CDR3 nucleotides read TGTGCCAGCAGCTTTGTCCAGGAAGAGACCCAGTACTTC. The full variable domain, with the rest looked up from reference TRBV7-2 and TRBJ2-5, is GAGVSQSPSNKVTEKGKDVELRCDPISGHTALYWYRQSLGQGLEFLIYFQGNSAPDKSGLPSDRFSAERTGGSVSTLTIQRTQQEDSAVYLCASSFVQEETQYFGPGTRLLVL.

The sample holds one count of this clone. The chain couples TRBV5-1 to TRBJ2-1; the D is unclear. Germline values: CDR1 SGHRS, CDR2 YFSETQ. The CDR3 length is 13 residues. V was cut by 3 bases and J by 10 bases, with 14 bases left in between. This chain's CDR3 is CASSSDPTGEQFF. The CDR3 region has the DNA TGCGCCAGCAGCTCAGACCCGACTGGCGAGCAGTTCTTC. The full variable domain, in which reference TRBV5-1 and TRBJ2-1 provide the parts outside the CDR3, is KAGVTQTPRYLIKTRGQQVTLSCSPISGHRSVSWYQQTPGQGLQFLFEYFSETQRNKGNFPGRFSGRQFSNSRSEMNVSTLELGDSALYLCASSSDPTGEQFFGPGTRLTVL.

V and J are TRBV2 and TRBJ2-3; 7 bases map to TRBD2. With 5 bases clipped from V and 5 bases from J, the junction kept 10 bases outside the gene matches. The germline CDR1 and CDR2 sequences are SNHLY and FYNNEI. The CDR3 contains 15 residues. For the CDR3, the DNA is TGTGCCAGCAGTATTACTAGCGACCGGGGAGATACGCAGTATTTT. Its protein is CASSITSDRGDTQYF.

This clone has just one count. It may be a read error: a sequence one base away is much more abundant. J is TRBJ2-7 and V is TRBV5-1; D may match TRBD1 or TRBD2 (6 bases each). The CDR3 runs to 13 residues. The ends were cut back, 4 bases at V and 6 bases at J, with 14 bases in the middle. Germline loops: CDR1 SGHRS, CDR2 YFSETQ. The CDR3 DNA reads as TGCGCCAGCAGCGCGGGACACAAGGGCGAGCAGTACTTC. It encodes CASSAGHKGEQYF.

V usage is TRBV5-8 and J usage is TRBJ2-2, with a possible D match to TRBD1 (5 bases). The CDR3 is 15 residues long. V was trimmed by 9 bases and J by 6 bases, leaving 21 bases between them. Per the germline V gene, CDR1 is SGHTS and CDR2 is YDEGEE. CDR3: CATSNFWAGSGELFF. The CDR3 coding sequence is TGTGCCACTTCGAATTTTTGGGCAGGGTCCGGGGAGCTGTTTTTT.

Comment on this clone: Within the sample, other DNA sequences also encode this same CDR3. The chain links TRBV7-3 to TRBJ2-2; no definite D call. Germline CDR1 SGHTA, CDR2 FQGTGA. The CDR3 has 13 residues. V was trimmed by 2 bases and J by 5 bases, leaving 6 bases between them. CDR3 sequence: CASSLLGTGELFF. The CDR3 coding sequence is TGTGCCAGCAGCTTATTGGGAACCGGGGAGCTGTTTTTT. Looking up the rest from reference TRBV7-3 and TRBJ2-2 gives the full variable domain: GAGVSQTPSNKVTEKGKYVELRCDPISGHTALYWYRQSLGQGPEFLIYFQGTGAADDSGLPNDRFFAVRPEGSVSTLKIQRTERGDSAVYLCASSLLGTGELFFGEGSRLTVL.

Details on this clone: At one boundary the junction diverges from the germline segment, which might be a read error. In the same sample, other DNA sequences code for this CDR3. The chain employs TRBV2 and TRBJ1-5; D may be TRBD1 (5 bases). The germline CDR1 and CDR2 sequences are SNHLY and FYNNEI. This CDR3 is built from 13 residues. The CDR3 DNA is TGTGCCAGCGGGGGTAGGGGCAATCAGCCTCAGCATTTT. It encodes CASGGRGNQPQHF.

In this sample, this clone turned up a few times. The chain couples TRBV5-1 to TRBJ1-1; D remains unclear. CDR3 size: 15 residues. Germline loops: CDR1 SGHRS, CDR2 YFSETQ. V lost 0 bases and J 0 bases, leaving 9 bases between the germline ends. CDR3 sequence reads: CASSLGHAMNTEAFF. In DNA, the CDR3 is TGCGCCAGCAGCTTGGGACATGCCATGAACACTGAAGCTTTCTTT.

The chain is built from TRBV4-3 and TRBJ2-2; a weak D match, TRBD1 (6 bases). This CDR3 has 16 amino acids. V was pared by 4 bases and J by 4 bases, with 16 bases between. Germline CDR1 is LGHNA and CDR2 is YSLEER. The CDR3 loop reads CASSLGAGLGTGELFF. The CDR3 DNA is TGCGCCAGCAGCCTGGGGGCGGGTTTGGGCACCGGGGAGCTGTTTTTT.

The rearrangement uses TRBV30 and TRBJ1-1; a possible D gene is TRBD1 (6 bases). The ends were cut back, 1 base at V and 8 bases at J, with 11 bases in the middle. The CDR3 is 12 amino acids. Germline V gene data show CDR1 as GTSNPN and CDR2 as SVGIG (reference sequence). The chain's CDR3 is CAWSEGGIEAFF. As DNA, the CDR3 is TGTGCCTGGAGTGAAGGGGGGATCGAAGCTTTCTTT.

The chain combines TRBV28 with TRBJ2-3; 10 bases are shared with TRBD1. In germline, CDR1 is MDHEN, CDR2 SYDVKM. Trimming took 3 bases from V and 2 from J; bases not matched to a gene: 2. CDR3 length: 15 residues. In DNA, the CDR3 is TGTGCCAGCAGTTTCGGACAGGGGGTCACAGATACGCAGTATTTT. Translating gives CASSFGQGVTDTQYF.

The genes are TRBV7-9 and TRBJ2-1; TRBD2 matches at 11 bases. V shed 2 bases, J shed 9 bases, and the junction held 6 bases outside the gene matches. Germline CDR1 is SEHNR and CDR2 is FQNEAQ (reference sequence). The CDR3 covers 15 residues. CDR3 nucleotides: TGTGCCAGCAGCTTATTAGCGGGAGGGCTAAGTGAGCAGTTCTTC. Translating gives CASSLLAGGLSEQFF.